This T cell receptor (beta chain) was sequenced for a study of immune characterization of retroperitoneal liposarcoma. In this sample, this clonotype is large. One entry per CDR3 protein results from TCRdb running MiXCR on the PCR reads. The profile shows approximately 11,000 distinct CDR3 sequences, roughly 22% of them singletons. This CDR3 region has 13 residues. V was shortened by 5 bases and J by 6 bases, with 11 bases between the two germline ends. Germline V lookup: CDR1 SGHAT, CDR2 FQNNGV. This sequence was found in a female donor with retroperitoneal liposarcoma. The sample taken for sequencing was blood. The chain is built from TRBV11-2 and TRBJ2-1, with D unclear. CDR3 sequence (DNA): TGTGCCAGCAGCCTCTACTACGCCAATGAGCAGTTCTTC. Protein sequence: CASSLYYANEQFF.